This is a list of T cell receptor beta chains from one sample in a study of cytomegalovirus exposure and HLA in healthy donors. Clones were sequenced by immunoSEQ multiplex PCR, and TCRdb holds only the in-frame ones, with some missing. The sample lists 110,000 to 150,000 clones, about 72% seen once, with roughly 2.1% in the top ten. The sequenced material came from PBMCs. These TCRs come from a middle-aged man in good health and CMV-seronegative. Both conserved end residues are part of each CDR3. The D gene is left open where the match is weak. Clone size is stated in some rows and not others, as once, few, many or a class when expanded.

TRBV6-1	.	TRBD1	TRBJ2-7	CASSEGGTGSYEQYF	TGTGCCAGCAGTGAAGGGGGGACAGGCTCCTACGAGCAGTACTTC
TRBV7-2	few	TRBD1	TRBJ2-7	CASSLTTGYSVAYEQYF	TGTGCCAGCAGCTTGACGACAGGGTACTCGGTCGCCTACGAGCAGTACTTC
TRBV6-5	.	.	TRBJ2-1	CASSYSKETGTSQFF	TGTGCCAGCAGTTACTCGAAAGAAACAGGAACGTCGCAGTTCTTC
TRBV6-6	few	TRBD1	TRBJ2-7	CASSPPGQGNGEQYF	TGTGCCAGCAGTCCACCGGGACAGGGGAACGGCGAGCAGTACTTC
TRBV4-1	.	TRBD2	TRBJ2-5	CASSQRGLAGVETQYF	TGCGCCAGCAGCCAAAGGGGACTAGCGGGGGTCGAGACCCAGTACTTC
TRBV5-4	.	TRBD2	TRBJ2-5	CASSLEGLAGGPAGAQYF	TGTGCCAGCAGCTTGGAGGGACTAGCGGGAGGCCCGGCAGGGGCCCAGTACTTC
TRBV10-3	.	TRBD2	TRBJ2-1	CAITDGLAGVYNEQFF	TGTGCCATCACTGACGGACTAGCGGGAGTCTACAATGAGCAGTTCTTC
TRBV5-1	.	.	TRBJ2-7	CASSLDLGNPYEQYF	TGCGCCAGCAGCTTGGATCTCGGGAACCCCTACGAGCAGTACTTC
TRBV7-8	few	.	TRBJ1-1	CASSSPRDTLEAFF	TGTGCCAGCAGCTCCCCCCGGGACACCCTTGAGGCTTTCTTT
TRBV7-2	.	.	TRBJ1-2	CASSLVRSNYGYTF	TGTGCCAGCAGCTTGGTCAGATCTAACTATGGCTACACCTTC
TRBV28	.	TRBD1	TRBJ1-1	CASRGTGTAFF	TGTGCCAGCAGGGGGACAGGGACAGCTTTCTTT
TRBV28	.	TRBD1	TRBJ1-1	CASSFMDRPAFF	TGTGCCAGCAGTTTTATGGACAGGCCAGCTTTCTTT
TRBV30	.	.	TRBJ1-5	CAWSVQLGGVRNQPQHF	TGTGCCTGGAGTGTACAATTAGGAGGGGTGAGGAATCAGCCCCAGCATTTT
TRBV19	.	TRBD1	TRBJ2-2	CASDRGAGGNYGELFF	TGTGCCAGTGACAGGGGGGCAGGCGGAAATTACGGGGAGCTGTTTTTT
TRBV15	.	.	TRBJ1-1	CATSALQGNTEAFF	TGTGCCACCAGCGCCCTACAGGGGAACACTGAAGCTTTCTTT
TRBV29-1	.	.	TRBJ2-1	CSVGGDSYEQFF	TGCAGCGTTGGAGGGGACTCCTATGAGCAGTTCTTC
TRBV10-2	.	.	TRBJ1-1	CASLGQRGEAFF	TGCGCCAGCTTAGGACAGAGGGGTGAAGCTTTCTTT
TRBV9	.	TRBD1	TRBJ2-2	CASSVDRGETGELFF	TGTGCCAGCAGCGTGGACAGGGGGGAAACCGGGGAGCTGTTTTTT
TRBV10-1	.	TRBD1	TRBJ1-1	CASSPTGRIEAFF	TGCGCCAGCAGTCCGACAGGGAGAATTGAAGCTTTCTTT
TRBV27	.	.	TRBJ2-7	CASSLSSGADDEQYF	TGTGCCAGCAGTTTATCCTCGGGAGCGGACGACGAGCAGTACTTC
TRBV4-1	.	TRBD1	TRBJ2-7	CASSQETQGGLYEQYF	TGCGCCAGCAGCCAAGAGACACAGGGGGGTCTCTACGAGCAGTACTTC
TRBV10-3	few	.	TRBJ2-7	CATAGPTGEQYF	TGTGCCACAGCGGGTCCCACGGGCGAGCAGTACTTC
TRBV5-1	.	TRBD2	TRBJ2-5	CASSFPLNSGRAVEETQYF	TGCGCCAGCAGCTTCCCTCTCAATAGCGGGAGGGCCGTTGAAGAGACCCAGTACTTC
TRBV11-2	.	.	TRBJ2-1	CASSLVGGDYNEQFF	TGTGCCAGCAGCTTGGTTGGCGGGGACTACAATGAGCAGTTCTTC
TRBV6-1	few	TRBD1	TRBJ2-3	CASGQGAADTQYF	TGTGCCAGCGGGCAGGGGGCAGCGGATACGCAGTATTTT
TRBV6-5	.	.	TRBJ1-1	CASSYGGGPTEAFF	TGTGCCAGCAGTTATGGCGGGGGGCCTACTGAAGCTTTCTTT
TRBV7-8	.	TRBD1	TRBJ2-7	CASSWGGTVYEQYF	TGTGCCAGCAGCTGGGGTGGGACAGTCTACGAGCAGTACTTC
TRBV10-2	.	.	TRBJ2-7	CATSLEAPGYEQYF	TGCGCCACCTCCTTGGAGGCCCCGGGCTACGAGCAGTACTTC
TRBV5-1	few	.	TRBJ1-4	CASSLDRVNEKLFF	TGCGCCAGCAGCTTGGACAGAGTTAATGAAAAACTGTTTTTT
TRBV2	.	TRBD2	TRBJ2-1	CASSELAGRARGQFF	TGTGCCAGCAGTGAACTAGCGGGTCGGGCTAGAGGGCAGTTCTTC
TRBV28	.	.	TRBJ2-7	CASSRYRATYEQYF	TGTGCCAGCAGTCGATACAGGGCCACCTACGAGCAGTACTTC
TRBV27	.	.	TRBJ2-7	CASSLSGGSYEQYF	TGTGCCAGCAGTTTATCGGGGGGTTCCTACGAGCAGTACTTC
TRBV7-2	.	.	TRBJ2-2	CASSLDALLAVNTGELFF	TGTGCCAGCAGCTTAGACGCCCTGTTGGCGGTGAACACCGGGGAGCTGTTTTTT
TRBV5-1	.	TRBD2	TRBJ2-7	CASSFLSGGHYEQYF	TGCGCCAGCAGCTTTTTAAGCGGGGGGCACTACGAGCAGTACTTC
TRBV9	.	TRBD1	TRBJ1-2	CASTRQPTGKAALDYGYTF	TGTGCCAGCACCCGACAACCGACAGGGAAGGCTGCCCTGGACTATGGCTACACCTTC
TRBV4-3	.	.	TRBJ2-1	CASSQDLSRSYNEQFF	TGCGCCAGCAGCCAAGATCTCTCCCGCTCCTACAATGAGCAGTTCTTC
TRBV5-1	.	TRBD2	TRBJ2-7	CASSLASGRPYEQYF	TGCGCCAGCAGCCTGGCGAGCGGGAGGCCCTACGAGCAGTACTTC
TRBV15	few	TRBD1	TRBJ1-5	CATSGWGQGQRQPQHF	TGTGCCACCAGCGGGTGGGGACAGGGGCAGAGGCAGCCCCAGCATTTT
TRBV6-5	.	.	TRBJ1-1	CASSYSTANTEAFF	TGTGCCAGCAGTTACTCAACAGCTAACACTGAAGCTTTCTTT
TRBV15	.	.	TRBJ2-7	CATSSFLAGGYEQYF	.
TRBV29-1	.	TRBD1	TRBJ1-1	CSVRETGGSEAFF	TGCAGCGTCAGAGAAACAGGGGGCTCTGAAGCTTTCTTT
TRBV2	.	.	TRBJ1-1	CASSVVPGNTEAFF	TGTGCCAGCAGTGTTGTGCCGGGGAACACTGAAGCTTTCTTT
TRBV2	.	TRBD1	TRBJ2-5	CASSSKGQIQETQYF	TGTGCCAGCAGTTCTAAGGGACAGATACAAGAGACCCAGTACTTC
TRBV5-1	.	.	TRBJ2-7	CASSLLPSGAYEQYF	TGCGCCAGCAGCTTGCTTCCCAGCGGAGCCTACGAGCAGTACTTC
TRBV19	.	.	TRBJ1-3	CASSIGAGTFGNTIYF	TGTGCCAGTAGTATCGGGGCAGGGACTTTCGGAAACACCATATATTTT
TRBV14	.	.	TRBJ1-2	CASSLTRDPSGSYTF	TGTGCCAGCAGCCTTACGCGGGACCCCAGTGGGAGCTACACCTTC
TRBV5-1	.	TRBD1	TRBJ1-1	CASSPTGYPSEAFF	TGCGCCAGCAGCCCGACAGGGTACCCAAGTGAAGCTTTCTTT
TRBV5-1	.	TRBD2	TRBJ2-7	CASSSRSGGPTYEQYF	TGCGCCAGCAGCTCCAGGAGCGGGGGCCCGACCTACGAGCAGTACTTC
TRBV6-1	.	TRBD1	TRBJ1-6	CASITTGGGSPLHF	TGTGCCAGCATTACGACAGGGGGCGGTTCACCCCTCCACTTT
TRBV7-2	.	.	TRBJ2-2	CASSLGASRVNTGELFF	TGTGCCAGCAGCTTAGGGGCTAGCAGAGTGAACACCGGGGAGCTGTTTTTT